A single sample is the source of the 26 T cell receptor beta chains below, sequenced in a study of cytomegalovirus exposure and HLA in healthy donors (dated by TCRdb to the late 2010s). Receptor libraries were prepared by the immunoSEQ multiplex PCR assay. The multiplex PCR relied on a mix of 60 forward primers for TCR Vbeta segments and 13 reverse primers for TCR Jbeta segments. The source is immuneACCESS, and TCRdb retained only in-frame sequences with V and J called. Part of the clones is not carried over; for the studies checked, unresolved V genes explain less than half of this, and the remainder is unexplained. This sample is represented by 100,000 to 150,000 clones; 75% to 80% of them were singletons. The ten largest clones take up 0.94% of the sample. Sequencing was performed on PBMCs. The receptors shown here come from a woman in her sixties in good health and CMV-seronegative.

The CDR3 DNA is TGTGCCAGCAGTACCATCCCGTTCCGGTACAATGAGCAGTTCTTC. Encoded protein: CASSTIPFRYNEQFF. This sequence joins TRBV27 and TRBJ2-1; D uncertain. Trimming pared 5 bases from V and 4 bases from J, leaving 15 bases between. Germline V CDR1 and CDR2: MNHEY, SMNVEV (reference sequence). The CDR3 runs to 15 residues.

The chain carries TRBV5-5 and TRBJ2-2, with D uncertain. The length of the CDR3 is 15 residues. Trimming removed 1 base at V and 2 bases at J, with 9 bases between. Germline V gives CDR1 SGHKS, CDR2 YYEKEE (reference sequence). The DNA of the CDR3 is TGTGCCAGCAGCTTGAGTCCAGGCAACACCGGGGAGCTGTTTTTT. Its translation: CASSLSPGNTGELFF. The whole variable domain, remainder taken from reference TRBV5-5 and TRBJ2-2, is DAGVTQSPTHLIKTRGQQVTLRCSPISGHKSVSWYQQVLGQGPQFIFQYYEKEERGRGNFPDRFSARQFPNYSSELNVNALLLGDSALYLCASSLSPGNTGELFFGEGSRLTVL.

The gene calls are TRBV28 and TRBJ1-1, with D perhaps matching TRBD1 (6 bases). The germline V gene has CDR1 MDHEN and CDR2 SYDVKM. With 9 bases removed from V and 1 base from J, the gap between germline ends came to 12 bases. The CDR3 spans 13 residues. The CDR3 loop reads CASYRVTNTEAFF. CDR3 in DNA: TGTGCCAGTTACAGGGTAACGAACACTGAAGCTTTCTTT.

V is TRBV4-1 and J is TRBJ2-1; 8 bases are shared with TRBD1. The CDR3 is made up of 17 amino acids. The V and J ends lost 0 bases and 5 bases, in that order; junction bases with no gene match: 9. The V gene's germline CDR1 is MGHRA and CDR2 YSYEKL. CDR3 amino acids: CASSQDLMARGHNEQFF. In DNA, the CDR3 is TGCGCCAGCAGCCAAGATCTCATGGCCAGGGGGCACAATGAGCAGTTCTTC.

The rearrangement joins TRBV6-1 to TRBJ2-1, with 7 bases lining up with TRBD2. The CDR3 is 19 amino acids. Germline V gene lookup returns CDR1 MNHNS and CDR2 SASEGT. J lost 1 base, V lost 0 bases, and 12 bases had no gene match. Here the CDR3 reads CASSEALGASGPSYNEQFF. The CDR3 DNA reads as TGTGCCAGCAGTGAAGCGCTCGGGGCTAGCGGACCATCCTACAATGAGCAGTTCTTC.

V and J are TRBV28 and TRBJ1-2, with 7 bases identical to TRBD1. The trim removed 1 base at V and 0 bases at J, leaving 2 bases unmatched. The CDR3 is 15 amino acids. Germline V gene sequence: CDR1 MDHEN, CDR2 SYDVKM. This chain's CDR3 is CASSLLGQTNYGYTF. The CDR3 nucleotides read TGTGCCAGCAGTTTATTGGGACAGACTAACTATGGCTACACCTTC.

The CDR3 DNA reads as TGCAGCGTTGAACAGAACACTGAAGCTTTCTTT. This codes for CSVEQNTEAFF. V is TRBV29-1 and J is TRBJ1-1; D ambiguous. The germline V and J ends were trimmed by 2 bases and 1 base, with 2 bases remaining between them. The CDR3 covers 11 residues. The germline gives CDR1 SQVTM, CDR2 ANQGSEA.

In nucleotides, the CDR3 is TGTGCCAGCAGCTTAGCGGGAGGAGAGACCCAGTACTTC. Translating gives CASSLAGGETQYF. The rearrangement links TRBV7-9 to TRBJ2-5, with D possibly TRBD2 on 6 matching bases. Germline V gene data show CDR1 as SEHNR and CDR2 as FQNEAQ (reference sequence). Trimming stripped 0 bases from V and 4 bases from J, with 6 bases between. This CDR3 is 13 amino acids long.

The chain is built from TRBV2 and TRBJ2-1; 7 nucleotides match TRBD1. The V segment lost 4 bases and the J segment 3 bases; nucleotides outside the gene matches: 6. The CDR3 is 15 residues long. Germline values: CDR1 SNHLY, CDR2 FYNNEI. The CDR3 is CASSGNRGGYNEQFF. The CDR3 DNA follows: TGTGCCAGCAGTGGTAACAGGGGTGGCTACAATGAGCAGTTCTTC.

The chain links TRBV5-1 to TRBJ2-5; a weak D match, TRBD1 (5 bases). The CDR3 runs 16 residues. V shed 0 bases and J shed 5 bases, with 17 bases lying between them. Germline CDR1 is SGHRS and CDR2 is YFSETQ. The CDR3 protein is CASSLEGQGRLETQYF. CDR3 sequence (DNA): TGCGCCAGCAGCTTGGAGGGGCAGGGTCGGTTGGAGACCCAGTACTTC.

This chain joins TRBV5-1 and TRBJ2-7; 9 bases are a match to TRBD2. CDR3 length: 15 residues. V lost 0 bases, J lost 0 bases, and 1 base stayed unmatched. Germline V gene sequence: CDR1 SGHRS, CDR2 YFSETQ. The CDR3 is CASSLGGRASYEQYF. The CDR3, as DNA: TGCGCCAGCAGCTTGGGCGGGAGGGCCTCCTACGAGCAGTACTTC. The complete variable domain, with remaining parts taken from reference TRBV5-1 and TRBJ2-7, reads KAGVTQTPRYLIKTRGQQVTLSCSPISGHRSVSWYQQTPGQGLQFLFEYFSETQRNKGNFPGRFSGRQFSNSRSEMNVSTLELGDSALYLCASSLGGRASYEQYFGPGTRLTVT.

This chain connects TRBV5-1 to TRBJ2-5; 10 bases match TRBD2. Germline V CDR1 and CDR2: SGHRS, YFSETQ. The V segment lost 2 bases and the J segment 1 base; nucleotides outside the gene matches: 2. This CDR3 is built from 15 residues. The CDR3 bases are TGCGCCAGCAGCTTAATAGCGGGGGGCCAAGAGACCCAGTACTTC. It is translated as CASSLIAGGQETQYF.

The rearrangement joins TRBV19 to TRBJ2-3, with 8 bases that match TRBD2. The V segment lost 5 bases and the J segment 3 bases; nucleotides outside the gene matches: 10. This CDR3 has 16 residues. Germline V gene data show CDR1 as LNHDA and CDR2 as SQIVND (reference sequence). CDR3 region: CASSALGTRKTDTQYF. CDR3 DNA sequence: TGTGCCAGTAGTGCGCTCGGGACTAGGAAGACAGATACGCAGTATTTT.

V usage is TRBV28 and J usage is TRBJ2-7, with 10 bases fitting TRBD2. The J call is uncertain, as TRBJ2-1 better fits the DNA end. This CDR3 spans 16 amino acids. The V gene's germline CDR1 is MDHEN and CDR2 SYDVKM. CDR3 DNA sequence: TGTGCCAGCAGTTCCGGATCTAGCGGGAGATCCTACGAGCAGTTCTTC. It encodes CASSSGSSGRSYEQFF.

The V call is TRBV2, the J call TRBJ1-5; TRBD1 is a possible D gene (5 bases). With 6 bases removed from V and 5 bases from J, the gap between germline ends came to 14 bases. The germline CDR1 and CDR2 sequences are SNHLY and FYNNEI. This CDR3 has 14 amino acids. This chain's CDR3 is CASRGDSDHQPQHF. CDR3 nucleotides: TGTGCCAGCAGGGGTGACAGCGATCATCAGCCCCAGCATTTT.

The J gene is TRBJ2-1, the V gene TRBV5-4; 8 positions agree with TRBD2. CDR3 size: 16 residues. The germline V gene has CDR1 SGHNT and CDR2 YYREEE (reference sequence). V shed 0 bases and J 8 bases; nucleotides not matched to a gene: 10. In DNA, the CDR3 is TGTGCCAGCAGCTTGGATAGCGGGGCGTTCGCTTATGAGCAGTTCTTC. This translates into CASSLDSGAFAYEQFF.

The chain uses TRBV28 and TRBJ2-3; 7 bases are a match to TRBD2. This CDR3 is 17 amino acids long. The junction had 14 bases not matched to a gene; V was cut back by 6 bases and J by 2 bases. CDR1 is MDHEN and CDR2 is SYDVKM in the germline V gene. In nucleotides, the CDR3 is TGTGCCAGCAGCGTCTCAGCGGGATCGAGAAACACAGATACGCAGTATTTT. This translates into CASSVSAGSRNTDTQYF.

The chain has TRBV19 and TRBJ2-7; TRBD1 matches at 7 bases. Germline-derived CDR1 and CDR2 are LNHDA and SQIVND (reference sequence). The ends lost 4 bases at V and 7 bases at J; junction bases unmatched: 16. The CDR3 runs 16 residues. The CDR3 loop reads CASSTMDRIPLYEQYF. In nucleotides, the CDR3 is TGTGCCAGTAGTACCATGGACAGGATCCCCCTTTATGAGCAGTACTTC.

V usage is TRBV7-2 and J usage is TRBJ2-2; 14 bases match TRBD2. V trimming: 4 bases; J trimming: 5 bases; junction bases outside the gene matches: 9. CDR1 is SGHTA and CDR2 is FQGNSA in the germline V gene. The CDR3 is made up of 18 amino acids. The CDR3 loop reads CASSSPGLAGVETGELFF. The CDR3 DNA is TGTGCCAGCAGCTCCCCGGGACTAGCGGGAGTGGAAACCGGGGAGCTGTTTTTT. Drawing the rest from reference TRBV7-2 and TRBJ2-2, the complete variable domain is GAGVSQSPSNKVTEKGKDVELRCDPISGHTALYWYRQSLGQGLEFLIYFQGNSAPDKSGLPSDRFSAERTGGSVSTLTIQRTQQEDSAVYLCASSSPGLAGVETGELFFGEGSRLTVL.

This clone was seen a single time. The CDR3 protein is CAWSGAGGLGRGGTQYF. The CDR3 DNA follows: TGTGCCTGGAGTGGGGCTGGTGGTCTGGGGCGGGGAGGGACGCAGTATTTT. The rearrangement links TRBV30 to TRBJ2-3; 7 nucleotides align to TRBD2. Germline CDR1 GTSNPN, CDR2 SVGIG (reference sequence). J lost 9 bases, V lost 1 base, and 19 bases had no gene match. This CDR3 spans 17 amino acids.

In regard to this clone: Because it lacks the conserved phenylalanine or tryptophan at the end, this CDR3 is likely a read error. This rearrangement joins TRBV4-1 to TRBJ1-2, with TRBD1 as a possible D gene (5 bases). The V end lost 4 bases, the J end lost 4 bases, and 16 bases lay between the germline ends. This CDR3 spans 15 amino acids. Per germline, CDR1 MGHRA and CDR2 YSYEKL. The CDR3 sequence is CASSPRGGRGYGYTS. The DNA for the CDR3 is TGCGCCAGCAGCCCACGGGGGGGACGGGGCTATGGCTACACCTCC.

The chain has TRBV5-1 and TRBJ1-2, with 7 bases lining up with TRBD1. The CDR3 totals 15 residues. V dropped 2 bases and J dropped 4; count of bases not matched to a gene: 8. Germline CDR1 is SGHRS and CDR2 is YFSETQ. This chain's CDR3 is CASSFGQVRGYGYTF. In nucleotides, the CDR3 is TGCGCCAGCAGCTTTGGACAGGTTCGGGGCTATGGCTACACCTTC.

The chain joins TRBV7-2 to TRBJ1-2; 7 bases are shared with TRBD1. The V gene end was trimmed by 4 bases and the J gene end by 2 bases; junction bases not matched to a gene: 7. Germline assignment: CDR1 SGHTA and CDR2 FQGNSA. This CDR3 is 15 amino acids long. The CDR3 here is CASSSPDRKNYGYTF. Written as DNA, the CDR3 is TGTGCCAGCAGCTCCCCGGACAGGAAGAACTATGGCTACACCTTC.

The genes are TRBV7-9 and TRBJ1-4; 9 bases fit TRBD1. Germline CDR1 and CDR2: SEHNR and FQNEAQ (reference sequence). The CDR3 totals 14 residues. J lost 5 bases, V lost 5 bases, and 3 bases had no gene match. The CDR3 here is CASSRDRANEKLFF. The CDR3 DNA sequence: TGTGCCAGCAGCCGGGACAGGGCGAATGAAAAACTGTTTTTT.

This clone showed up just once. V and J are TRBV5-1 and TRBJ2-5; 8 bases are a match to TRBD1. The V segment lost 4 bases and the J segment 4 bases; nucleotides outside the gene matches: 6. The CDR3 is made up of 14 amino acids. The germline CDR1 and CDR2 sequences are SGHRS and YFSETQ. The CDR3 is CASSPTGGGETQYF. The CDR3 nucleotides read TGCGCCAGCAGCCCTACAGGGGGAGGAGAGACCCAGTACTTC.

CDR3 sequence reads: CASSAPGQGGSGANVLTF. The DNA for the CDR3 is TGTGCCAGCAGCGCGCCGGGACAGGGAGGCTCTGGGGCCAACGTCCTGACTTTC. V usage is TRBV9 and J usage is TRBJ2-6; 9 bases align to TRBD1. Trimming at V came to 3 bases and at J to 0 bases, leaving 7 bases not matched to a gene. Germline V CDR1 and CDR2: SGDLS, YYNGEE. The length of the CDR3 is 18 residues.